The 32 T cell receptor beta chains below come from one sample, sequenced in a study of T cells in Graves' hyperthyroidism and ophthalmopathy. RNA transcripts provided the source from which TCR beta CDR3 regions were amplified. HTBI primers drove first-round RT-PCR of the TCR CDR3. TCRdb re-derived calls from the multiplex PCR reads in MiXCR, one entry per CDR3 protein. The sample has approximately 400,000 distinct CDR3 sequences; around 14% are singletons. Sequenced sample: blood. The receptors shown here come from a woman between 55 and 75 years old with Graves' hyperthyroidism.

Worth noting for this clonotype: A read error may be the cause here, since a much bigger clone is one base away. The chain links TRBV12-3 or TRBV12-4 to TRBJ2-2, with unresolved D. The CDR3 extends over 12 amino acids. Trimming pared 6 bases from V and 14 bases from J, leaving 16 bases between. CDR3 DNA sequence: TGTGCCAGCAGACGAACCGGCGAAAGACTGTTTTTT. Protein product: CASRRTGERLFF.

This clonotype came up many times. The genes are TRBV20-1 and TRBJ2-7; maybe TRBD2 (7 bases). The CDR3 spans 16 residues. V gave up 5 bases and J gave up 7 bases, with 27 bases separating them. Germline lookup yields CDR1 DFQATT and CDR2 SNEGSKA (reference sequence). The CDR3 sequence is CSAGASGLLGAQEQYF. Written as DNA, the CDR3 is TGCAGTGCTGGGGCCTCGGGACTATTGGGGGCGCAAGAGCAGTACTTC.

J is TRBJ2-5 and V is TRBV3-1; possible D gene TRBD2, 6 bases. V lost 7 bases and J 5 bases, leaving 14 bases between the germline ends. The CDR3 is made up of 13 amino acids. Germline V gene data show CDR1 as LGHDT and CDR2 as YNNKEL (reference sequence). CDR3 region: CASKYLREETQYF. The CDR3 DNA reads TGTGCCAGCAAATATCTTCGGGAGGAGACCCAGTACTTC.

This clonotype was observed at least ten times. V gene TRBV5-5 combines with J gene TRBJ1-6; no clear D gene. Per germline, CDR1 SGHKS and CDR2 YYEKEE (reference sequence). The CDR3 consists of 15 residues. The germline V and J ends were trimmed by 3 bases and 10 bases, with 17 bases remaining between them. DNA of the CDR3: TGTGCCAGCAGCTACGGGGTCCTCCCGGGCTCACCCCTCCACTTT. Translation: CASSYGVLPGSPLHF.

This clonotype was seen a handful of times. This sequence joins TRBV4-1 and TRBJ2-7; TRBD1 is a possible D gene (6 bases). The CDR3 covers 14 residues. V lost 4 bases, J lost 5 bases, and 15 bases lay in between. Germline V lookup: CDR1 MGHRA, CDR2 YSYEKL. The CDR3 reads CASSRTTGFHEQYF. The CDR3 DNA follows: TGCGCCAGCAGCCGAACTACAGGGTTCCACGAGCAGTACTTC.

There are a few counts of this clonotype. V and J are TRBV30 and TRBJ2-3; 10 bases map to TRBD2. V lost 3 bases and J lost 3; bases outside the gene matches: 6. The CDR3 is made up of 15 amino acids. Per germline, CDR1 GTSNPN and CDR2 SVGIG (reference sequence). CDR3 protein: CAWSPGSGRTDTQYF. CDR3 DNA: TGTGCCTGGAGCCCCGGTAGCGGGAGGACAGATACGCAGTATTTT.

The chain uses TRBV28 and TRBJ1-1; D remains ambiguous. The CDR3 runs to 13 residues. Germline CDR1 and CDR2: MDHEN and SYDVKM. The ends were cut back, 5 bases at V and 0 bases at J, with 7 bases in the middle. The CDR3 DNA sequence: TGTGCCAGCAGTCCCTCAGTGAACACTGAAGCTTTCTTT. Residues: CASSPSVNTEAFF.

This clonotype was observed at least ten times. V and J are TRBV29-1 and TRBJ2-1; 12 bases agree with TRBD2. V dropped 4 bases and J dropped 8; count of bases not matched to a gene: 6. The V gene's germline CDR1 is SQVTM and CDR2 ANQGSEA. The CDR3 totals 14 residues. The CDR3 loop is CSVVGLAGNDEQFF. CDR3 in DNA: TGCAGCGTTGTCGGACTAGCGGGAAACGATGAGCAGTTCTTC.

This rearrangement joins TRBV19 to TRBJ2-7; D perhaps matches TRBD2 (6 bases). Trimming removed 6 bases from V and 3 bases from J, with 15 bases in between. CDR3 length: 14 amino acids. CDR1 and CDR2 from the germline V gene are LNHDA and SQIVND (reference sequence). CDR3 protein: CASSEVDYGYEQYF. The CDR3 DNA reads TGTGCCAGTAGCGAGGTGGACTACGGCTACGAGCAGTACTTC. The full variable domain, completed using reference TRBV19 and TRBJ2-7, is DGGITQSPKYLFRKEGQNVTLSCEQNLNHDAMYWYRQDPGQGLRLIYYSQIVNDFQKGDIAEGYSVSREKKESFPLTVTSAQKNPTAFYLCASSEVDYGYEQYFGPGTRLTVT.

This clonotype was counted at least ten times. J is TRBJ1-3 and V is TRBV6-1; 8 nucleotides match TRBD1. V trimming: 5 bases; J trimming: 4 bases; junction bases outside the gene matches: 10. The CDR3 consists of 16 residues. Per the germline V gene, CDR1 is MNHNS and CDR2 is SASEGT. The CDR3 region is CASSFRDRTLGNTIYF. CDR3 in DNA: TGTGCCAGCAGTTTCAGGGACAGGACCTTAGGAAACACCATATATTTT.

This clonotype has at least ten counts. The chain links TRBV19 to TRBJ1-1; D is unclear. The CDR3 loop spans 13 amino acids. The V end lost 1 base, the J end lost 1 base, and 4 bases lay between the germline ends. Per the germline V gene, CDR1 is LNHDA and CDR2 is SQIVND (reference sequence). This CDR3 is CASSIGRNTEAFF. In DNA form, the CDR3 reads TGTGCCAGTAGTATAGGCCGGAACACTGAAGCTTTCTTT.

This clonotype occurred a few times. The chain joins TRBV5-1 to TRBJ2-5, with D perhaps matching TRBD1 (6 bases). There are 15 residues in the CDR3. V lost 4 bases and J 5 bases, leaving 18 bases between the germline ends. The germline V gene encodes CDR1 SGHRS and CDR2 YFSETQ. CDR3 coding DNA: TGCGCCAGCAGCCGCAGGGGTGCAGGCGAGGAGACCCAGTACTTC. As protein: CASSRRGAGEETQYF.

This clonotype was seen only a few times. This rearrangement joins TRBV6-1 to TRBJ2-3; the D is unclear. V was shortened by 6 bases and J by 4 bases, with 26 bases between the two germline ends. Germline CDR1 reads MNHNS; CDR2 reads SASEGT. The CDR3 extends over 18 amino acids. The CDR3 reads CASSDMKEYVASADTQYF. The CDR3 DNA follows: TGTGCCAGCAGCGACATGAAGGAGTATGTGGCGTCGGCAGATACGCAGTATTTT.

The genes are TRBV5-4 and TRBJ2-1; no definite D call. The CDR3 totals 14 residues. V was cut by 0 bases and J by 6 bases, with 10 bases left in between. Germline V gives CDR1 SGHNT, CDR2 YYREEE (reference sequence). The CDR3 here is CASSLAIHGNEQFF. CDR3 nucleotides: TGTGCCAGCAGCTTGGCTATACATGGCAATGAGCAGTTCTTC.

This clonotype was picked up many times. V and J are TRBV2 and TRBJ2-3; D is unresolved. The V gene's germline CDR1 is SNHLY and CDR2 FYNNEI. The CDR3 is 14 residues long. Trimming pared 7 bases from V and 4 bases from J, leaving 15 bases between. CDR3 residues: CASITGHSADTQYF. CDR3 DNA sequence: TGTGCCAGCATAACCGGGCACAGCGCAGATACGCAGTATTTT.

Many counts were recorded for this clonotype. The gene calls are TRBV7-2 and TRBJ2-7; 7 nucleotides line up with TRBD2. Germline-derived CDR1 and CDR2 are SGHTA and FQGNSA. The CDR3 contains 15 residues. Unmatched junction bases numbered 8, after V lost 5 bases and J lost 1 base. For the CDR3, the DNA is TGTGCCAGCAGCCGAGGGCAAGCGGGGTCCTACGAGCAGTACTTC. It is translated as CASSRGQAGSYEQYF.

A single count supports this clonotype. In DNA form, the CDR3 reads TGTGCCAGCAGACCCGAATGGGGTAGCGGGAGAATCAATGAGCAGTTCTTC. Protein product: CASRPEWGSGRINEQFF. The rearrangement links TRBV25-1 to TRBJ2-1; TRBD2 agrees at 9 bases. V gave up 6 bases and J gave up 6 bases; unmatched junction bases: 15. There are 17 residues in the CDR3. Germline V gene lookup returns CDR1 MGHDK and CDR2 SYGVNS. The full variable domain, with the rest looked up from reference TRBV25-1 and TRBJ2-1, is EADIYQTPRYLVIGTGKKITLECSQTMGHDKMYWYQQDPGMELHLIHYSYGVNSTEKGDLSSESTVSRIRTEHFPLTLESARPSHTSQYLCASRPEWGSGRINEQFFGPGTRLTVL.

This clonotype has a count of ten or more. The chain links TRBV11-2 to TRBJ2-1; 9 positions match TRBD1. There are 15 residues in the CDR3. Germline CDR1 is SGHAT and CDR2 is FQNNGV. V was pared by 8 bases and J by 1 base, with 6 bases of the junction left unmatched. The CDR3: CASGKGQGSYNEQFF. In DNA, the CDR3 is TGTGCCAGCGGCAAAGGACAGGGGTCCTACAATGAGCAGTTCTTC.

The chain employs TRBV28 and TRBJ2-2; D perhaps matches TRBD1 (6 bases). This CDR3 region has 15 residues. CDR1 and CDR2 (germline): MDHEN, SYDVKM. Trimming left V 6 bases short and J 5 bases short, with 16 bases between. Here the CDR3 reads CASRIGQTITGELFF. The CDR3 nucleotides are TGTGCCAGCAGGATAGGACAGACAATAACCGGGGAGCTGTTTTTT. Full variable domain (missing parts from reference TRBV28 and TRBJ2-2): DVKVTQSSRYLVKRTGEKVFLECVQDMDHENMFWYRQDPGLGLRLIYFSYDVKMKEKGDIPEGYSVSREKKERFSLILESASTNQTSMYLCASRIGQTITGELFFGEGSRLTVL.

This clonotype turned up a few times. The V gene is TRBV5-1, the J gene TRBJ2-7; D is perhaps TRBD1 (7 bases). V dropped 0 bases and J dropped 5 bases, with 15 bases sitting between them. CDR1 and CDR2 from the germline V gene are SGHRS and YFSETQ. The CDR3 consists of 15 residues. CDR3 DNA sequence: TGCGCCAGCAGCTTGGCGTCAGGGGGGATCGACGAGCAGTACTTC. Translating gives CASSLASGGIDEQYF.

This clonotype was seen ten or more times. The chain has TRBV30 and TRBJ2-7, with TRBD2 matching 9 bases. CDR1 GTSNPN and CDR2 SVGIG come from the germline V gene (reference sequence). The CDR3 loop spans 13 amino acids. The junction had 6 bases not matched to a gene; V was cut back by 5 bases and J by 4 bases. CDR3 loop: CAWGSGRRYEQYF. The DNA for the CDR3 is TGTGCCTGGGGGAGCGGGAGGAGATACGAGCAGTACTTC.

This clonotype was seen at least ten times. The chain has TRBV29-1 and TRBJ1-5; 8 bases match TRBD1. Germline CDR1 reads SQVTM; CDR2 reads ANQGSEA. V was pared by 4 bases and J by 2 bases, with 7 bases of the junction left unmatched. The CDR3 sequence is 15 residues long. The CDR3 spells CSVAGGFLGNQPQHF. The CDR3 bases are TGCAGCGTTGCAGGGGGCTTCTTGGGCAATCAGCCCCAGCATTTT. Combining the CDR3 with reference TRBV29-1 and TRBJ1-5 gives the whole variable domain SAVISQKPSRDICQRGTSLTIQCQVDSQVTMMFWYRQQPGQSLTLIATANQGSEATYESGFVIDKFPISRPNLTFSTLTVSNMSPEDSSIYLCSVAGGFLGNQPQHFGDGTRLSIL.

The sample holds many counts of this clonotype. This chain joins TRBV12-3 or TRBV12-4 and TRBJ2-2; either TRBD1 or TRBD2 may fit D (5 bases each). The CDR3 loop spans 15 amino acids. Trimming cost V 10 bases and J 1 base, with 16 bases left between them. CDR3 DNA: TGTGCCATTGAAAGGGGAGCGGAGAACACCGGGGAGCTGTTTTTT. This sequence encodes CAIERGAENTGELFF.

This clonotype appeared a few times. The rearrangement joins TRBV29-1 to TRBJ2-1, with D hard to call. The V gene lost 2 bases and the J gene lost 8 bases, with 13 bases spanning the gap. The CDR3 length is 13 residues. Germline V CDR1 and CDR2: SQVTM, ANQGSEA. The CDR3 coding sequence is TGCAGCGTTGAAAACCCCGTCCACGATGAGCAGTTCTTC. The encoded protein is CSVENPVHDEQFF.

This clonotype was seen many times. The J gene is TRBJ2-1, the V gene TRBV2; TRBD1 might be the D (6 bases). The CDR3 covers 14 residues. Per the germline V gene, CDR1 is SNHLY and CDR2 is FYNNEI. V gave up 3 bases and J gave up 0 bases, with 6 bases separating them. CDR3 DNA: TGTGCCAGCAGTGAGGACAGCTCCTACAATGAGCAGTTCTTC. Protein: CASSEDSSYNEQFF.

This clonotype was counted only a few times. The chain has TRBV14 and TRBJ2-7; 10 bases fit TRBD2. Germline-derived CDR1 and CDR2 are SGHDN and FVKESK. This CDR3 region has 16 residues. The ends lost 3 bases at V and 3 bases at J; junction bases unmatched: 8. The CDR3 protein is CASSHRFSGRLYEQYF. In nucleotides, the CDR3 is TGTGCCAGCAGCCACCGATTTAGCGGGAGGCTCTACGAGCAGTACTTC.

At least ten counts were recorded for this clonotype. The chain combines TRBV6-1 with TRBJ2-1; D is uncertain. Trimming pared 5 bases from V and 3 bases from J, leaving 14 bases between. CDR1 is MNHNS, CDR2 SASEGT, per germline. This CDR3 contains 15 residues. The CDR3 coding sequence is TGTGCCAGCAGTCAACTCGTTCTCAACTACAATGAGCAGTTCTTC. Its protein product is CASSQLVLNYNEQFF.

This chain links TRBV28 with TRBJ2-6; no clear D. This CDR3 is built from 14 residues. Trimming shortened V by 4 bases and J by 3 bases, and 7 bases separated the two germline ends. Germline lookup yields CDR1 MDHEN and CDR2 SYDVKM. CDR3 bases: TGTGCCAGCAGTTCCCCCATTGGGGCCAACGTCCTGACTTTC. Its protein is CASSSPIGANVLTF.

The table lists this clonotype with many counts. V usage is TRBV2 and J usage is TRBJ2-5; no clear D. This CDR3 has 12 amino acids. Germline CDR1 SNHLY, CDR2 FYNNEI. The V and J ends lost 5 bases and 5 bases respectively, with 9 bases between them. The CDR3 spells CASSSYLETQYF. CDR3 in DNA: TGTGCCAGCAGTTCGTACTTGGAGACCCAGTACTTC.

This clonotype has only a few counts. The chain employs TRBV27 and TRBJ2-7, with 8 nucleotides matching TRBD2. The V gene's germline CDR1 is MNHEY and CDR2 SMNVEV (reference sequence). The CDR3 spans 14 residues. The J segment lost 4 bases and the V segment lost 3 bases, leaving 5 bases of the junction unmatched. The CDR3 sequence is CASSFLAGHYEQYF. As DNA, the CDR3 is TGTGCCAGCAGTTTTTTAGCGGGGCATTACGAGCAGTACTTC.

Many counts were recorded for this clonotype. The CDR3 reads CAVTSQVGLAGEDTQYF. Here the CDR3 DNA reads TGTGCCGTCACGTCCCAAGTAGGACTAGCGGGAGAAGATACGCAGTATTTT. The chain combines TRBV10-3 with TRBJ2-3, with TRBD2 matching over 13 bases. This CDR3 is built from 17 residues. Trimming at V came to 11 bases and at J to 5 bases, leaving 16 bases not matched to a gene. Looked up from germline, CDR1 is ENHRY and CDR2 is SYGVKD.

The chain uses TRBV27 and TRBJ1-2; no definite D call. The CDR3 extends over 13 amino acids. CDR1 and CDR2 (germline): MNHEY, SMNVEV (reference sequence). Trimming removed 6 bases at V and 0 bases at J, with 8 bases between. Here the CDR3 DNA reads TGTGCCAGCAGGGCAGCCGCTAACTATGGCTACACCTTC. Translated: CASRAAANYGYTF.